This T cell receptor beta chain was observed in a study of blood T cells in healthy people across ages. In the study overall: With template switching, about one barcoded beta molecule was captured per two T cells.

Study results and limitations: Versus aged donors, long-lived donors had higher diversity and more naive CD4+ cells. Naive T cell percentage strongly correlated with TCR beta diversity. Estimated diversity across one million T cells was deemed an underestimate.

With respect to this clonotype: Its antigen is not identified.

Next came a second PCR, run for about 6 to 11 cycles, which used a sample-barcoded 5' primer along with a J-beta primer mix. TCRdb analysed the 5' RACE reads with MiXCR anew, one entry per CDR3 protein. The sample carries 850,000 or so distinct CDR3 sequences, 25% to 35% recorded once. The V end lost 2 bases, the J end lost 0 bases, and 8 bases lay between the germline ends. The CDR3 runs 14 residues. Germline CDR1 is DFQATT and CDR2 is SNEGSKA (reference sequence). The material sequenced was blood. The rearrangement links TRBV20-1 to TRBJ1-5; the D gene is possibly TRBD1 (5 bases). This TCR was sampled from a woman older than 75 in good health. Written as DNA, the CDR3 is TGCAGTGCTAGACGTGGGGCTAGCAATCAGCCCCAGCATTTT. Protein sequence: CSARRGASNQPQHF.